This entry lists 11 T cell receptor beta chains sequenced from one sample in a study of cytomegalovirus exposure and HLA in healthy donors (dated by TCRdb to 2015 to 2018). Library method: the immunoSEQ multiplex PCR assay. A mixture of 60 forward primers for TCR Vbeta segments and 13 reverse primers for TCR Jbeta segments was used in the multiplex PCR. Sourced from immuneACCESS, this table was stored by TCRdb with only in-frame sequences that have V and J called. A share of the clones is absent; for the studies checked, an unresolved V gene accounts for under half, and the remainder has no known explanation. This sample lists 200,000 or so clones; more than 75% were detected once. The ten biggest clones cover roughly 2.8% of the sample. Sequenced: PBMCs. The receptors here all came from a woman between 50 and 59 years old in good health and CMV-seropositive.

The chain joins TRBV10-3 to TRBJ1-3, with D unresolved. CDR3 size: 15 residues. Germline CDR1 ENHRY, CDR2 SYGVKD. Trimming shortened V by 2 bases and J by 0 bases, and 8 bases separated the two germline ends. CDR3: CAISEVEGSGNTIYF. CDR3 coding DNA: TGTGCCATCAGTGAGGTGGAGGGCTCTGGAAACACCATATATTTT.

The gene calls are TRBV12-5 and TRBJ2-7; possible D gene TRBD2, 6 bases. The ends were cut back, 7 bases at V and 5 bases at J, with 15 bases in the middle. Per the germline V gene, CDR1 is LGHNT and CDR2 is FRNRAP. The CDR3 is 13 amino acids. This CDR3 is CASAQSGGNEQYF. The CDR3 DNA follows: TGTGCTAGTGCCCAATCCGGAGGGAACGAGCAGTACTTC.

This clone was seen only a few times. The rearrangement links TRBV28 to TRBJ1-1; 10 positions match TRBD1. The CDR3 length is 17 residues. Per the germline V gene, CDR1 is MDHEN and CDR2 is SYDVKM. Losses at the gene ends were 7 bases for V and 2 bases for J; bases not matched to a gene: 13. The CDR3 reads CASNQSPGTGDNTEAFF. The CDR3 DNA reads TGTGCCAGCAACCAATCCCCCGGGACAGGGGATAACACTGAAGCTTTCTTT. Looking up the rest from reference TRBV28 and TRBJ1-1 gives the full variable domain: DVKVTQSSRYLVKRTGEKVFLECVQDMDHENMFWYRQDPGLGLRLIYFSYDVKMKEKGDIPEGYSVSREKKERFSLILESASTNQTSMYLCASNQSPGTGDNTEAFFGQGTRLTVV.

The V gene is TRBV5-1, the J gene TRBJ2-2; D gene uncertain. Germline values: CDR1 SGHRS, CDR2 YFSETQ. The V end was cut by 0 bases, the J end by 4 bases, with 7 bases between. The CDR3 has 14 amino acids. In DNA, the CDR3 is TGCGCCAGCAGCTTGGATGGCATCACCGGGGAGCTGTTTTTT. Encoded protein: CASSLDGITGELFF. The entire variable domain, with the rest obtained from reference TRBV5-1 and TRBJ2-2, is as follows: KAGVTQTPRYLIKTRGQQVTLSCSPISGHRSVSWYQQTPGQGLQFLFEYFSETQRNKGNFPGRFSGRQFSNSRSEMNVSTLELGDSALYLCASSLDGITGELFFGEGSRLTVL.

This chain connects TRBV2 to TRBJ1-2, with D maybe TRBD1 (5 bases). The CDR3 has 13 amino acids. Germline V gene data show CDR1 as SNHLY and CDR2 as FYNNEI. The V and J ends lost 4 bases and 4 bases respectively, with 10 bases between them. For the CDR3, the DNA is TGTGCCAGCAGTGGGGCCAGGGTCTATGGCTACACCTTC. This encodes CASSGARVYGYTF.

The gene calls are TRBV7-9 and TRBJ1-6; 8 positions agree with TRBD1. The length of the CDR3 is 14 residues. Per the germline V gene, CDR1 is SEHNR and CDR2 is FQNEAQ (reference sequence). J was trimmed by 8 bases and V by 4 bases; bases with no gene match: 4. The CDR3 loop reads CASSSTGVYSPLHF. CDR3 DNA: TGTGCCAGCAGCTCGACAGGGGTTTATTCACCCCTCCACTTT.

The chain uses TRBV10-3 and TRBJ2-5; 9 nucleotides agree with TRBD2. V gave up 2 bases and J gave up 4 bases; unmatched junction bases: 17. This CDR3 is 19 amino acids long. Per the germline V gene, CDR1 is ENHRY and CDR2 is SYGVKD. Here the CDR3 DNA reads TGTGCCATCAGTGAGCCCGCCGGCTTAGCGGGGGCACTGGGAGAGACCCAGTACTTC. It encodes CAISEPAGLAGALGETQYF.

The genes are TRBV6-5 and TRBJ2-7; tentative D call: TRBD2 (5 bases). CDR3 length: 12 amino acids. Per germline, CDR1 MNHEY and CDR2 SVGAGI. Deletions cut 7 bases from V and 4 bases from J, with 11 bases between. This chain's CDR3 is CASKYSEYEQYF. The DNA for the CDR3 is TGTGCCAGCAAGTATAGCGAATACGAGCAGTACTTC.

The CDR3 protein is CASSSLVYSPLHF. The CDR3 DNA reads TGTGCCAGCAGCTCATTAGTCTATTCACCCCTCCACTTT. This chain joins TRBV7-2 and TRBJ1-6, with no clear D. Germline V gene lookup returns CDR1 SGHTA and CDR2 FQGNSA. This CDR3 is built from 13 residues. The V end lost 4 bases, the J end lost 8 bases, and 9 bases lay between the germline ends.

V gene TRBV19 combines with J gene TRBJ1-1, with D maybe TRBD1 (5 bases). V lost 7 bases, J lost 3 bases, and 15 bases lay in between. Germline lookup yields CDR1 LNHDA and CDR2 SQIVND (reference sequence). This CDR3 region has 14 residues. CDR3 in amino acids: CASTSQGLYTEAFF. The CDR3 DNA sequence: TGTGCCAGTACCAGCCAGGGACTGTACACTGAAGCTTTCTTT.

The chain employs TRBV7-2 and TRBJ2-5, with a possible D match to TRBD1 (6 bases). The CDR3 is made up of 14 amino acids. The V and J ends lost 5 bases and 2 bases respectively, with 12 bases between them. Germline lookup yields CDR1 SGHTA and CDR2 FQGNSA. CDR3 residues: CASSPMRGQETQYF. The DNA for the CDR3 is TGTGCCAGCAGCCCTATGAGGGGGCAAGAGACCCAGTACTTC.